These T cell receptor beta chains were read from a single sample in a study of T cells in Graves' hyperthyroidism and ophthalmopathy. In TCRdb, the multiplex PCR reads were re-called with MiXCR into one record per CDR3 protein. The sample yields roughly 290,000 distinct CDR3 sequences, more than 15% seen once. The sequenced sample was blood. The source of these receptors is a woman aged 60 to 75 with Graves' ophthalmopathy. The CDR3 runs from the conserved cysteine through the conserved F or W. D genes are given only for firm matches. Some rows have no size entry. The others give once, few or many, or a class for an expanded clone.

>TRBJ1-6|few|-|TRBV7-3
TGTGCCAGCAGCTCGGGGTTTAATAATTCACCCCTCCACTTT
CASSSGFNNSPLHF
>TRBJ2-1|many|-|TRBV28
TGTGCCAGCACCTCGGGCGGGTCCTACAATGAGCAGTTCTTC
CASTSGGSYNEQFF
>TRBJ2-1|few|-|TRBV4-2
TGTGCCAGCAGCCTGGGCGGGACCCCGGGCCATGAGCAGTTCTTC
CASSLGGTPGHEQFF
>TRBJ2-3|many|-|TRBV11-2
TGTGCCAGCAGCTTAGATCCAGGAAGCCCAGATACGCAGTATTTT
CASSLDPGSPDTQYF
>TRBJ2-5|few|-|TRBV7-2
TGTGCCAGCAGCTTAGCGGGCAGCCCGGGCGGGACCCAGTACTTC
CASSLAGSPGGTQYF
>TRBJ2-1|many|TRBD1|TRBV6-1
TGTGCCAGCAGTGTCACAGGGGCGATTTACAATGAGCAGTTCTTC
CASSVTGAIYNEQFF
>TRBJ2-4|many|TRBD1|TRBV28
TGTGCCAGCAGTAGGAGTACAGGGGGACCCAAAAACATTCAGTACTTC
CASSRSTGGPKNIQYF
>TRBJ2-5|many|-|TRBV2
TGTGCCAGCACCGAAGGAGCCGAGACCCAGTACTTC
CASTEGAETQYF
>TRBJ1-1|many|-|TRBV20-1
TGCAGTGCTAGAGATCCGGCCAGGGGGAACACTGAAGCTTTCTTT
CSARDPARGNTEAFF
>TRBJ1-1|many|-|TRBV12-3/TRBV12-4
TGTGCCAGCAGAATTAAGGGGGGGAGAGCTTTCTTT
CASRIKGGRAFF
>TRBJ1-1|many|TRBD1|TRBV27
TGTGCCAGCAGTTTGGTGGGGACAGACAAAGAAGCTTTCTTT
CASSLVGTDKEAFF
>TRBJ1-2|-|TRBD1|TRBV6-4
TGTGCCAGCAGGCGGCCGGGGGACAGTGGCTACACCTTC
CASRRPGDSGYTF
>TRBJ1-1|once|-|TRBV20-1
TGCAGTGCTAGTTCGGGGGCGAACACTGAAGCTTTCTTT
CSASSGANTEAFF
>TRBJ1-2|-|TRBD1|TRBV5-1
TGCGCCAGCAGCAGGCCAGGGGGCAGGGGTGGCTACACCTTC
CASSRPGGRGGYTF
>TRBJ2-1|many|-|TRBV20-1
TGCAGTGCTAGGGGGTTCCCTACCGACAATGAGCAGTTCTTC
CSARGFPTDNEQFF